The clone carrying this T cell receptor beta chain was observed a handful of times. The data belong to a study of CD8+ T cells in alopecia areata. The V and J ends lost 4 bases and 2 bases, in that order; junction bases with no gene match: 7. Germline lookup yields CDR1 SGHKS and CDR2 YYEKEE (reference sequence). This CDR3 contains 15 residues. Documented treatment: oral pan-JAK inhibitor, 5-10 mg twice daily. Sequencing used cDNA as its template, made by extracting RNA and reverse transcribing it. Assay: immunoSEQ multiplex PCR; the TCRdb copy retains only in-frame clones and omits some. The sample yields around 190,000 clones, around 60% seen once.

Specimen: CD4+ T cells sorted from blood, collected between weeks 49 and 50, from a patient treated with tofacitinib. The rearrangement uses TRBV5-5 and TRBJ1-1; 8 bases map to TRBD1. This TCR derives from a human donor with alopecia areata. CDR3 in DNA: TGTGCCAGCAGCGCAACCCCAGGGGGCAACACTGAAGCTTTCTTT. Translation gives CASSATPGGNTEAFF. The full variable domain, its missing parts supplied by reference TRBV5-5 and TRBJ1-1, is DAGVTQSPTHLIKTRGQQVTLRCSPISGHKSVSWYQQVLGQGPQFIFQYYEKEERGRGNFPDRFSARQFPNYSSELNVNALLLGDSALYLCASSATPGGNTEAFFGQGTRLTVV.